The sequence of this TCR beta chain was determined in a study of control samples from healthy donors and cancer patients. Data came from immunoSEQ multiplex PCR; TCRdb stores just in-frame clones and leaves some out. This sample has around 180,000 clones, with 85% to 90% found just once. CDR3 length: 14 residues. V lost 0 bases, J lost 0 bases, and 6 bases lay in between. Germline V gives CDR1 PRHDT, CDR2 FYEKMQ (reference sequence). This rearrangement joins TRBV13 to TRBJ2-7; D not resolved. Sequencing was carried out using blood. The TCR comes from a woman aged 25 to 45 in good health. The CDR3 sequence is CASSLGRSSYEQYF. The CDR3 DNA is TGTGCCAGCAGCTTAGGGCGATCCTCCTACGAGCAGTACTTC.